The T cell receptor (beta chain) under discussion was sequenced for a study of OX40 agonist ivuxolimab in advanced cancers. Across the study: The drug used for patients, ivuxolimab, was an agonistic anti-OX40 (CD134) antibody. Three dose-escalation patients had partial responses: one with hepatocellular carcinoma and two with cutaneous melanoma.

The table came from immunoSEQ multiplex PCR; TCRdb's copy has only in-frame clones and leaves some out. In the table there are approximately 68,000 clones, around 90% of which are singletons. This CDR3 is 10 amino acids long. Germline assignment: CDR1 MRHNA and CDR2 SNTAGT. Study-wide results and caveats: The CD4+ and CD8+ T cells in the blood had expanded clonally by week 6 at 0.1 to 3.0 mg/kg.

As concerns this clone: Its antigen is not identified.

V usage is TRBV6-4 and J usage is TRBJ1-2, with a weak D call TRBD1 (6 bases). The material sequenced was CD4+ or CD8+ T cells sorted from blood, taken in a trial of the OX40 agonist ivuxolimab. The source of this sequence is an adult with an advanced solid tumor such as melanoma, head and neck, liver or kidney cancer. The CDR3 DNA follows: TGTGAGGAGGGGGTGGGAGGCTACACCTTC. Protein: CEEGVGGYTF.